These T cell receptor beta chains were read from a single sample in a study of technical replicates of blood from several donors. The assay was immunoSEQ multiplex PCR, and TCRdb's table has in-frame clones only and misses some. The sample includes about 50,000 clones, about 90% of them seen just once. Source material: PBMCs. These receptors all come from a human donor in good health. Some clones in this sample may be carry-over from other donors' samples. Each CDR3 is given with its conserved first and last residue. A D gene is named only where the DNA matches it firmly. Size is omitted from some rows. Given values are once, few, many or a class for expanded clones.

NA,TRBJ2-7,TRBV6-6,TRBD2,TGTGCCAGCAGGGGGGGGGTAGGCAGGTACGAGCAGTACTTC,CASRGGVGRYEQYF
NA,TRBJ2-3,TRBV5-1,TRBD2,TGCGCCAGCAGCTGGCGGGGGGCGCGCACAGATACGCAGTATTTT,CASSWRGARTDTQYF
NA,TRBJ1-5,TRBV6-5,TRBD1,TGTGCCAGCAGTCCGACCGACAGGGCCGGGCAGCCCCAGCATTTT,CASSPTDRAGQPQHF
NA,TRBJ2-5,TRBV27,NA,TGTGCCAGCAGTTTACAACCAGCTGAGGGGACCCAGTACTTC,CASSLQPAEGTQYF
once,TRBJ2-7,TRBV6-4,TRBD2,TGTGCCAGCAGTGAGGAGCCCGGGACTAGCGGGAGGTCCTACGAGCAGTACTTC,CASSEEPGTSGRSYEQYF
NA,TRBJ2-1,TRBV4-1,TRBD2,TGCGCCAGCAGCCAGCGAGGTGCGGGGGGGCGAGTAAATGAGCAGTTCTTC,CASSQRGAGGRVNEQFF
NA,TRBJ2-5,TRBV6-5,NA,TGTGCCAGCAGCCGACAGCAACAAGAGACCCAGTACTTC,CASSRQQQETQYF
few,TRBJ1-2,TRBV5-6,NA,TGTGCCAGCAGCTTGGTAGAAGGGGCCCGCTCCTATGGCTACACCTTC,CASSLVEGARSYGYTF
NA,TRBJ1-3,TRBV6-5,NA,TGTGCCAGCAGATATAACAGGGCTGGAAACACCATATATTTT,CASRYNRAGNTIYF
NA,TRBJ2-5,TRBV7-9,NA,TGTGCCAGCAGCCCCTTCGGGGAGACCCAGTACTTC,CASSPFGETQYF
NA,TRBJ2-3,TRBV7-9,TRBD2,TGTGCCAGCAGCTTAGCGGACGGCGGGAGGGTCTCTGATACGCAGTATTTT,CASSLADGGRVSDTQYF
NA,TRBJ1-2,TRBV6-6,NA,TGTGCCAGCAGTTACTCCACCCCTACTTATGGCTACACCTTC,CASSYSTPTYGYTF
NA,TRBJ2-2,TRBV11-3,NA,TGTGCCAGCAGCATCACTACTAGCTCCCTACGCGGGGAGCTGTTTTTT,CASSITTSSLRGELFF
NA,TRBJ2-2,TRBV7-9,NA,TGTGCCAGCAGCCCCACACTAGTCACCGGGGAGCTGTTTTTT,CASSPTLVTGELFF
NA,TRBJ2-7,TRBV4-2,NA,TGTGCCAGCTCTGGGAGGTCCAACGAGCAGTACTTC,CASSGRSNEQYF
once,TRBJ1-1,TRBV10-3,NA,TGTGCCATCGCGAGAAACACTGAAGCTTTCTTT,CAIARNTEAFF